The rows below give T cell receptor beta chains drawn from one sample of a study of T cells after yellow fever vaccination. TCRdb re-analysed the 5' RACE reads in MiXCR, keeping a single row per CDR3 protein. The sample holds hundreds of thousands of distinct CDR3 sequences, roughly 12% seen once. Sample: PBMCs, taken on the day of the yellow fever booster vaccination. These receptors were obtained from a man aged 25 to 40 who received the YFV17D yellow fever vaccine. Each CDR3 is given with its conserved first and last residue. Each record gives: J gene, D gene, V gene, clone size, CDR3 DNA, CDR3 protein. A D gene is named only where the DNA matches it firmly. A row's size may be missing; if present it is once, few, many or a size class.

J: TRBJ2-7; D: -; V: TRBV20-1; size: few; DNA: TGCAGTGCTAGAGATCAGGGAGTAGTGTACGAGCAGTACTTC; CDR3: CSARDQGVVYEQYF
J: TRBJ2-2; D: TRBD2; V: TRBV27; size: many; DNA: TGTGCCACCTCAGCGGGGCCCGACGGCAACACCGGGGAGCTGTTTTTT; CDR3: CATSAGPDGNTGELFF
J: TRBJ2-1; D: TRBD2; V: TRBV5-1; size: few; DNA: TGCGCCAGCAGCGATAGCGGGAGGATCTTGTGGGAGCAGTTCTTC; CDR3: CASSDSGRILWEQFF
J: TRBJ2-5; D: -; V: TRBV5-1; size: -; DNA: TGCGCCAGCAGTGTGTCGGTTAAAGAGACCCAGTACTTC; CDR3: CASSVSVKETQYF
J: TRBJ1-4; D: TRBD1; V: TRBV5-8; size: -; DNA: TGTGCCAGCAGCTGGGAGGGGGCGATCGAAGAAAAACTGTTTTTT; CDR3: CASSWEGAIEEKLFF
J: TRBJ2-7; D: TRBD1; V: TRBV20-1; size: -; DNA: TGCAGTGCCAGACAGGGAAGGGTTGAGCAGTACTTC; CDR3: CSARQGRVEQYF
J: TRBJ2-1; D: -; V: TRBV7-9; size: few; DNA: TGTGCCAGCCAACAGACCCAGGCCTTATACAATGAGCAGTTCTTC; CDR3: CASQQTQALYNEQFF
J: TRBJ2-3; D: -; V: TRBV20-1; size: -; DNA: TGCAGTGCCCGCCAGTCTGCAAAAAGCACAGATACGCAGTATTTT; CDR3: CSARQSAKSTDTQYF
J: TRBJ2-5; D: -; V: TRBV2; size: -; DNA: TGTGCCAGCAAAGCGAGCGAAGGGGGGACCCAGTACTTC; CDR3: CASKASEGGTQYF
J: TRBJ2-7; D: -; V: TRBV5-1; size: few; DNA: TGCGCCAGCAGCGACCCTGGGGGTGGCGAGCAGTACTTC; CDR3: CASSDPGGGEQYF
J: TRBJ2-1; D: -; V: TRBV3-1; size: few; DNA: TGTGCCAGCAGCCAAGATCTCGGGAGCTGGGAGCAGTTCTTC; CDR3: CASSQDLGSWEQFF
J: TRBJ2-5; D: -; V: TRBV14; size: -; DNA: TGTGCCAGCAGCCAACTGGGACAAGGGGAGACCCAGTACTTC; CDR3: CASSQLGQGETQYF
J: TRBJ2-7; D: TRBD2; V: TRBV5-1; size: few; DNA: TGCGCCAGCAGCTTGGGACTAGCGGTTCCCTACGAGCAGTACTTC; CDR3: CASSLGLAVPYEQYF
J: TRBJ2-1; D: -; V: TRBV20-1; size: few; DNA: TGCAGTGCTAGAGATGCGGTTACTTACAATGAGCAGTTCTTC; CDR3: CSARDAVTYNEQFF
J: TRBJ2-1; D: TRBD2; V: TRBV14; size: -; DNA: TGTGCCAGCAGCTCGACTAGCGGGATTGAGGAGCAGTTCTTC; CDR3: CASSSTSGIEEQFF
J: TRBJ2-3; D: -; V: TRBV3-1; size: few; DNA: TGTGCCAGCAGTCCAAAGGAGGGGGGAGACACAGATACGCAGTATTTT; CDR3: CASSPKEGGDTDTQYF
J: TRBJ2-4; D: -; V: TRBV6-5; size: -; DNA: TGTGCCAGCAGTTACGGGGCACCCTCCCTAGCCAAAAACATTCAGTACTTC; CDR3: CASSYGAPSLAKNIQYF
J: TRBJ1-5; D: -; V: TRBV21-1; size: -; DNA: TGTGCCAGCAGCAAAGTCAACCAGCCCCAGCATTTT; CDR3: CASSKVNQPQHF
J: TRBJ1-2; D: -; V: TRBV5-1; size: many; DNA: TGCGCCAGCAGCTTGGCCGGGGTAAACTATGGCTACACCTTC; CDR3: CASSLAGVNYGYTF
J: TRBJ2-7; D: -; V: TRBV20-1; size: -; DNA: TGCAGTGCTGGGGCGACCTACGAGCAGTACTTC; CDR3: CSAGATYEQYF